The 26 T cell receptor beta chains below come from one sample, sequenced in a study of beta chain features in type 1 diabetes. Reverse transcribing all isolated RNA meant expressed TCRB transcripts were sequenced. Generated by immunoSEQ multiplex PCR, the TCRdb table keeps only in-frame clones and is missing some. The table shows a few hundred thousand clones, with approximately 11% occurring only once. General study points: Type 1 diabetes patients had moderately but significantly shorter TCRB CDR3s in all four CD4+ subsets.

What these receptors recognize is not known. Sequencing used naive CD4+ T cells from blood. The receptors come from a man aged 25 to 45 with type 1 diabetes.

In its sample, this clone was seen a few times. This chain connects TRBV2 to TRBJ1-2; perhaps TRBD1 as D (5 bases). CDR3 length: 13 amino acids. Trimming shortened V by 6 bases and J by 7 bases, and 15 bases separated the two germline ends. Germline V gene sequence: CDR1 SNHLY, CDR2 FYNNEI. This CDR3 is CASRPGWVGGYTF. The DNA of the CDR3 is TGTGCCAGCAGGCCAGGGTGGGTAGGTGGCTACACCTTC.

A word on this clone: The junction and the germline gene differ at one end; a read error may be behind it. The chain is built from TRBV7-7 and TRBJ1-3; D not resolved. CDR1 SSHAT and CDR2 FNYEAQ come from the germline V gene (reference sequence). The CDR3 consists of 13 residues. The CDR3 protein is CASSSGSGNTIYF. For the CDR3, the DNA is TGTGCTAGCAGCTCGGGGTCGGGAAACACCATATATTTT.

The table lists this clone with a few counts. The gene calls are TRBV9 and TRBJ2-1; TRBD2 is a possible D gene (7 bases). V gave up 3 bases and J gave up 4 bases, with 14 bases separating them. Germline lookup yields CDR1 SGDLS and CDR2 YYNGEE. This CDR3 region has 15 residues. The CDR3 sequence is CASSAGGWQYNEQFF. In nucleotides, the CDR3 is TGTGCCAGCAGCGCGGGGGGCTGGCAGTACAATGAGCAGTTCTTC.

V usage is TRBV28 and J usage is TRBJ2-3; D perhaps matches TRBD2 (6 bases). Germline CDR1 reads MDHEN; CDR2 reads SYDVKM. This CDR3 contains 16 residues. The V end was cut by 11 bases, the J end by 2 bases, with 23 bases between. Here the CDR3 reads CAGLTGLLENTDTQYF. The CDR3 coding sequence is TGTGCCGGACTAACGGGACTCTTGGAGAACACAGATACGCAGTATTTT.

J is TRBJ2-1 and V is TRBV5-6, with unresolved D. CDR3 length equals 14 residues. CDR1 and CDR2 from the germline V gene are SGHDT and YYEEEE. The V end lost 2 bases, the J end lost 0 bases, and 6 bases lay between the germline ends. The CDR3 here is CASSFGFSYNEQFF. The DNA for the CDR3 is TGTGCCAGCAGCTTCGGGTTCTCCTACAATGAGCAGTTCTTC. The whole variable domain, remainder taken from reference TRBV5-6 and TRBJ2-1, is DAGVTQSPTHLIKTRGQQVTLRCSPKSGHDTVSWYQQALGQGPQFIFQYYEEEERQRGNFPDRFSGHQFPNYSSELNVNALLLGDSALYLCASSFGFSYNEQFFGPGTRLTVL.

A remark on this clone: One junction end does not reproduce the germline sequence, and a read error may be involved. This chain uses TRBV6-5 with TRBJ2-4, with 12 bases fitting TRBD2. The germline V gene encodes CDR1 MNHEY and CDR2 SVGAGI. The CDR3 spans 14 residues. The CDR3 region has the DNA TGTGCCAGCAGGAAGGGGACTAGCGGGTCCACGGTGCACTTC. It yields the protein CASRKGTSGSTVHF.

This chain connects TRBV29-1 to TRBJ2-5, with D possibly being TRBD2 (6 bases). Trimming removed 7 bases at V and 2 bases at J, with 11 bases between. The CDR3 runs to 12 residues. From germline, CDR1 is SQVTM and CDR2 ANQGSEA. CDR3 bases: TGCAGCGGGGGACTGGGGCAAGAGACCCAGTACTTC. This translates into CSGGLGQETQYF.

This clone was counted a few times. The chain recombines TRBV7-9 with TRBJ2-7, with 8 bases matching TRBD2. V was clipped by 3 bases and J by 7 bases; unmatched bases: 8. CDR3 length: 14 amino acids. Germline values: CDR1 SEHNR, CDR2 FQNEAQ (reference sequence). The CDR3 region is CASSLAGGDGEQYF. CDR3 in DNA: TGTGCCAGCAGCTTGGCGGGGGGCGATGGGGAGCAGTACTTC.

The V gene is TRBV10-3, the J gene TRBJ2-6; 9 bases fit TRBD1. Germline V gene data show CDR1 as ENHRY and CDR2 as SYGVKD. The CDR3 is made up of 16 amino acids. Germline trimming cut 7 bases from V and 0 bases from J; bases unmatched to any gene: 4. The CDR3: CAITETGGSGANVLTF. CDR3 bases: TGTGCCATCACCGAGACAGGGGGCTCTGGGGCCAACGTCCTGACTTTC.

This clone appeared a few times. The chain couples TRBV7-2 to TRBJ2-1; TRBD1 aligns across 11 bases. V was clipped by 2 bases and J by 8 bases; unmatched bases: 8. The germline V gene encodes CDR1 SGHTA and CDR2 FQGNSA. The CDR3 consists of 16 residues. CDR3 sequence: CASSLISGQGGYEQFF. CDR3 nucleotides: TGTGCCAGCAGCTTAATTTCGGGACAGGGGGGTTATGAGCAGTTCTTC.

This clone was counted a few times. V gene TRBV29-1 combines with J gene TRBJ1-1; 10 bases are a match to TRBD1. This CDR3 region has 14 residues. Germline-derived CDR1 and CDR2 are SQVTM and ANQGSEA. The J segment lost 4 bases and the V segment lost 4 bases, leaving 6 bases of the junction unmatched. In nucleotides, the CDR3 is TGCAGCGTTGGACAGGGGGCGCGTATCACTGAAGCTTTCTTT. Amino acid sequence: CSVGQGARITEAFF.

This rearrangement joins TRBV7-6 to TRBJ2-7; 8 bases match TRBD2. Germline loops: CDR1 SGHVS, CDR2 FNYEAQ. V was clipped by 5 bases and J by 0 bases; unmatched bases: 3. The CDR3 is made up of 14 amino acids. The CDR3 coding sequence is TGTGCCAGCAGCCCGGGGGGGGTCTCCTACGAGCAGTACTTC. This gives the protein CASSPGGVSYEQYF. The full variable domain, its missing parts supplied by reference TRBV7-6 and TRBJ2-7, is GAGVSQSPRYKVTKRGQDVALRCDPISGHVSLYWYRQALGQGPEFLTYFNYEAQQDKSGLPNDRFSAERPEGSISTLTIQRTEQRDSAMYRCASSPGGVSYEQYFGPGTRLTVT.

A few counts support this clone. The rearrangement uses TRBV6-5 and TRBJ2-7, with 7 bases matching TRBD2. The junction had 5 bases not matched to a gene; V was cut back by 6 bases and J by 3 bases. The length of the CDR3 is 13 residues. Germline V gene lookup returns CDR1 MNHEY and CDR2 SVGAGI. CDR3: CASRSREGYEQYF. CDR3 nucleotides: TGTGCCAGCAGAAGTAGGGAGGGCTACGAGCAGTACTTC.

The genes are TRBV28 and TRBJ1-2; 7 nucleotides agree with TRBD1. The CDR3 extends over 14 amino acids. Germline CDR1 reads MDHEN; CDR2 reads SYDVKM. V was pared by 7 bases and J by 4 bases, with 9 bases of the junction left unmatched. The CDR3 region is CASTQTGVGYGYTF. The CDR3 DNA sequence: TGTGCCAGCACTCAAACAGGGGTTGGCTATGGCTACACCTTC.

This clone was detected only a few times. In DNA, the CDR3 is TGTGCCAGCAGTCCCCGTAGGGGCATCAGTGGCACCGGGGAGCTGTTTTTT. Its translation is CASSPRRGISGTGELFF. The V gene is TRBV25-1, the J gene TRBJ2-2; weak D call: TRBD1 (5 bases). Germline V gene sequence: CDR1 MGHDK, CDR2 SYGVNS. V gave up 5 bases and J gave up 4 bases, with 20 bases separating them. The CDR3 runs 17 residues. The full variable domain, its missing parts supplied by reference TRBV25-1 and TRBJ2-2, is EADIYQTPRYLVIGTGKKITLECSQTMGHDKMYWYQQDPGMELHLIHYSYGVNSTEKGDLSSESTVSRIRTEHFPLTLESARPSHTSQYLCASSPRRGISGTGELFFGEGSRLTVL.

The chain couples TRBV5-1 to TRBJ1-4; TRBD1 might be the D (6 bases). With 2 bases removed from V and 5 bases from J, the gap between germline ends came to 10 bases. The CDR3 covers 14 residues. Per germline, CDR1 SGHRS and CDR2 YFSETQ. CDR3 in amino acids: CASSFGQPNEKLFF. CDR3 nucleotide sequence: TGCGCCAGCAGCTTCGGACAGCCAAATGAAAAACTGTTTTTT. The complete variable domain, with remaining parts taken from reference TRBV5-1 and TRBJ1-4, reads KAGVTQTPRYLIKTRGQQVTLSCSPISGHRSVSWYQQTPGQGLQFLFEYFSETQRNKGNFPGRFSGRQFSNSRSEMNVSTLELGDSALYLCASSFGQPNEKLFFGSGTQLSVL.

This clone has just a few counts. The rearrangement links TRBV5-4 to TRBJ2-5; 8 bases fit TRBD2. The V gene's germline CDR1 is SGHNT and CDR2 YYREEE (reference sequence). With V trimmed by 1 base and J by 9 bases, 14 bases remained unmatched. CDR3 length: 16 residues. CDR3 sequence (DNA): TGTGCCAGCAGCTTGTGGATGACGGGGGGGCCAATTTCCCAGTACTTC. It codes for CASSLWMTGGPISQYF.

This clone was counted only a few times. J is TRBJ2-5 and V is TRBV15; D gene uncertain. The V gene lost 0 bases and the J gene lost 1 base, with 6 bases spanning the gap. The CDR3 is 14 residues long. Germline values: CDR1 LNHNV, CDR2 YYDKDF (reference sequence). For the CDR3, the DNA is TGTGCCACCAGCAGAGATCCCAGCCAAGAGACCCAGTACTTC. This encodes CATSRDPSQETQYF.

The chain links TRBV9 to TRBJ2-3, with 10 bases fitting TRBD1. This CDR3 is built from 15 residues. The germline gives CDR1 SGDLS, CDR2 YYNGEE. V dropped 7 bases and J dropped 1; count of bases not matched to a gene: 6. The CDR3 coding sequence is TGTGCCAGCGGACGCGGGACAGGGGGCACAGATACGCAGTATTTT. This translates into CASGRGTGGTDTQYF.

The V call is TRBV5-1, the J call TRBJ2-2; 7 nucleotides match TRBD1. Germline loops: CDR1 SGHRS, CDR2 YFSETQ. After removal of 2 bases from V and 5 bases from J, the junction contained 6 bases not matched to a gene. This CDR3 region has 15 residues. The CDR3 bases are TGCGCCAGCAGCTTCCGGGACAGCTATACCGGGGAGCTGTTTTTT. It translates to CASSFRDSYTGELFF.

This clone appeared a few times. Here the CDR3 reads CASSRAGANVLTF. DNA for the CDR3: TGCGCCAGCTCGAGGGCTGGGGCCAACGTCCTGACTTTC. The gene calls are TRBV10-2 and TRBJ2-6, with D tentatively TRBD2 (5 bases). Trimming took 8 bases from V and 2 from J, leaving 7 bases between them. The germline gives CDR1 WSHSY, CDR2 SAAADI. This CDR3 has 13 amino acids.

Only a few counts were recorded for this clone. The J gene is TRBJ1-2, the V gene TRBV18; 11 bases align to TRBD1. Germline V gives CDR1 KGHSH, CDR2 LQKENI. The CDR3 is 16 amino acids. The V and J ends lost 2 bases and 4 bases, in that order; junction bases with no gene match: 6. The CDR3 coding sequence is TGTGCCAGCTCACCAAGAACCGGGACAGGGGGCTATGGCTACACCTTC. Protein product: CASSPRTGTGGYGYTF. Supplemented by reference TRBV18 and TRBJ1-2, the full variable domain reads NAGVMQNPRHLVRRRGQEARLRCSPMKGHSHVYWYRQLPEEGLKFMVYLQKENIIDESGMPKERFSAEFPKEGPSILRIQQVVRGDSAAYFCASSPRTGTGGYGYTFGSGTRLTVV.

There are a few counts of this clone. V gene TRBV6-5 combines with J gene TRBJ2-5, with 7 bases lining up with TRBD1. Germline values: CDR1 MNHEY, CDR2 SVGAGI. V lost 8 bases to trimming and J lost 3 bases; unmatched junction nucleotides: 6. The CDR3 runs to 13 residues. CDR3 sequence (DNA): TGTGCCAGCCAGACAGGGTGGAAAGAGACCCAGTACTTC. Its protein product is CASQTGWKETQYF.

The J gene is TRBJ2-5, the V gene TRBV6-6; D gene unclear. V dropped 6 bases and J dropped 3 bases, with 8 bases sitting between them. Germline V gene sequence: CDR1 MNHNY, CDR2 SVGAGI (reference sequence). This CDR3 spans 12 amino acids. The CDR3: CASSREKETQYF. As DNA, the CDR3 is TGTGCCAGCAGCCGCGAAAAAGAGACCCAGTACTTC.

On this clone itself: In the same sample, other DNA sequences code for this CDR3. The rearrangement joins TRBV7-2 to TRBJ1-5; D possibly corresponds to TRBD1 (5 bases). V was pared by 1 base and J by 7 bases, with 8 bases between. The CDR3 covers 13 residues. The germline V gene encodes CDR1 SGHTA and CDR2 FQGNSA. The DNA for the CDR3 is TGTGCCAGCAGCTTAGTCGGGGGGCAGCCCCAGCATTTT. It translates to CASSLVGGQPQHF.

This clone came up a few times. V gene TRBV7-2 combines with J gene TRBJ2-7; D unclear. The germline V gene has CDR1 SGHTA and CDR2 FQGNSA. The CDR3 covers 14 residues. V lost 2 bases and J lost 2, with 10 bases in between. This CDR3 reads CASSLSTNPYEQYF. CDR3 bases: TGTGCCAGCAGCTTATCTACTAACCCCTACGAGCAGTACTTC.